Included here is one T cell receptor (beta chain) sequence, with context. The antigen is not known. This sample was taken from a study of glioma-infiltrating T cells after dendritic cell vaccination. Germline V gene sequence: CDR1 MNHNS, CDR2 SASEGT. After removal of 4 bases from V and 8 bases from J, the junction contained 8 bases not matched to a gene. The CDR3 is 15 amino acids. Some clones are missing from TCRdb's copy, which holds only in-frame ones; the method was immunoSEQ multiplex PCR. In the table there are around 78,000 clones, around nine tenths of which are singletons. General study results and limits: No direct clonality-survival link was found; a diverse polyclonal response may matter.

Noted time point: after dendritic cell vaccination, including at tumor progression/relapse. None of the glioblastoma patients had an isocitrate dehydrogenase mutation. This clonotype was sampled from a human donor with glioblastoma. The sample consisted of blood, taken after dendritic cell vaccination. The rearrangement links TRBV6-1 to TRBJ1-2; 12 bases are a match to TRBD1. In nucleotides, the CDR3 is TGTGCCAGCAGTGTATCGGGACAGGGGGCAGGCGGCTACACCTTC. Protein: CASSVSGQGAGGYTF.